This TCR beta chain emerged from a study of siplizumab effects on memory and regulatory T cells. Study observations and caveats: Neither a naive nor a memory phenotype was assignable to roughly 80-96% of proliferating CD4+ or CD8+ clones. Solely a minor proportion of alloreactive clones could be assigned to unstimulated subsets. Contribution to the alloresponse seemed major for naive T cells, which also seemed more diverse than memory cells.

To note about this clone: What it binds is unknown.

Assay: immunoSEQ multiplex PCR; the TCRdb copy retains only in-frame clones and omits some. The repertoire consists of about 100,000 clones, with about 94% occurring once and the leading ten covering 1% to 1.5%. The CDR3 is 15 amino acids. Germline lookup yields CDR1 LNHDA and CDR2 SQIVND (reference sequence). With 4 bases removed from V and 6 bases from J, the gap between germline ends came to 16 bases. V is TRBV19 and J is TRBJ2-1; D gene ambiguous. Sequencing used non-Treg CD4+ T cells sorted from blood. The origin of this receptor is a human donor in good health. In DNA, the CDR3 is TGTGCCAGTAGTAGGACGGCGGCTAGACCCAATGAGCAGTTCTTC. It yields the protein CASSRTAARPNEQFF. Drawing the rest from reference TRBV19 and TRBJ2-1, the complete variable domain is DGGITQSPKYLFRKEGQNVTLSCEQNLNHDAMYWYRQDPGQGLRLIYYSQIVNDFQKGDIAEGYSVSREKKESFPLTVTSAQKNPTAFYLCASSRTAARPNEQFFGPGTRLTVL.